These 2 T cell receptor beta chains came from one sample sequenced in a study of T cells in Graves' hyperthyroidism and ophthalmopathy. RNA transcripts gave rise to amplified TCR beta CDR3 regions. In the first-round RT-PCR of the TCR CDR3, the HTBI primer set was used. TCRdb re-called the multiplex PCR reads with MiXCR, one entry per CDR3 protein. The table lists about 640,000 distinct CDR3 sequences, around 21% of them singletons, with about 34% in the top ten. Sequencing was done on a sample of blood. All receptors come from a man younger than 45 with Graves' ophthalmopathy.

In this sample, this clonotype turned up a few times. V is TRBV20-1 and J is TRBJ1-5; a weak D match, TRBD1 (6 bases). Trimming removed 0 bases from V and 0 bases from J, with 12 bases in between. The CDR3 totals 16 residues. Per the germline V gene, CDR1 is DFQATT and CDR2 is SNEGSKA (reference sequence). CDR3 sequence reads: CSAREGDTFSNQPQHF. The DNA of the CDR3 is TGCAGTGCTAGAGAGGGGGACACTTTTAGCAATCAGCCCCAGCATTTT.

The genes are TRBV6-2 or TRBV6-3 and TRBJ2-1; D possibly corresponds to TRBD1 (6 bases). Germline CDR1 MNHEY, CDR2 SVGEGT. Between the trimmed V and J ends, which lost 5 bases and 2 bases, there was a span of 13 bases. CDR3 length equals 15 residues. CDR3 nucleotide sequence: TGTGCCAGCAGTCGCACCGGACAGACCTACAATGAGCAGTTCTTC. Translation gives CASSRTGQTYNEQFF.